The 30 T cell receptor beta chains given below trace back to one sample, sequenced in a study of OX40 agonist ivuxolimab in advanced cancers. Only in-frame clones appear in the TCRdb table, and some are missing; sequencing was by immunoSEQ multiplex PCR. The sample includes 70,000 to 85,000 clones, 75% to 90% of them seen just once. Sequencing used CD4+ or CD8+ T cells sorted from blood, obtained in a trial of the OX40 agonist ivuxolimab. The receptors derive from an adult with an advanced solid tumor such as melanoma, head and neck, liver or kidney cancer.

This rearrangement joins TRBV19 to TRBJ1-4, with D unresolved. The CDR3 is made up of 13 amino acids. Germline CDR1 is LNHDA and CDR2 is SQIVND (reference sequence). The V end was cut by 6 bases, the J end by 8 bases, with 13 bases between. The CDR3 region is CASSKMGDEKLFF. The CDR3, as DNA: TGTGCCAGTAGCAAAATGGGTGACGAAAAACTGTTTTTT.

The genes are TRBV2 and TRBJ1-5; D uncertain. V dropped 7 bases and J dropped 7 bases, with 17 bases sitting between them. The CDR3 is 14 residues long. Germline V lookup: CDR1 SNHLY, CDR2 FYNNEI. The CDR3 here is CASTMVGMGQPQHF. In nucleotides, the CDR3 is TGTGCCAGCACTATGGTCGGGATGGGGCAGCCCCAGCATTTT.

Regarding this clone: Other DNA sequences from this sample encode an identical CDR3 as well. This sequence joins TRBV28 and TRBJ1-1; possibly TRBD1 for D (6 bases). Trimming removed 8 bases at V and 8 bases at J, with 21 bases between. The CDR3 runs 14 residues. Germline V lookup: CDR1 MDHEN, CDR2 SYDVKM. The CDR3 region is CASQPLLGQGEAFF. The CDR3 region has the DNA TGTGCCAGCCAACCCTTACTTGGGCAGGGGGAAGCTTTCTTT.

V is TRBV6-1 and J is TRBJ2-7; maybe TRBD1 (5 bases). The germline V and J ends were trimmed by 4 bases and 6 bases, with 13 bases remaining between them. The CDR3 is 13 amino acids. CDR1 and CDR2 from the germline V gene are MNHNS and SASEGT. CDR3 bases: TGTGCCAGCAGTGGGGGCAGGGTAGGCGAGCAGTACTTC. Amino acid sequence: CASSGGRVGEQYF.

Remarks on this clone: One end of the junction is discordant with germline, which a read error may explain. CDR3 amino acids: CATRKREGSHNEQFF. The CDR3 bases are TGTGCCACCAGAAAGCGGGAGGGCTCCCACAATGAGCAGTTCTTC. This chain links TRBV15 with TRBJ2-1, with 10 bases aligning to TRBD2. Germline V gives CDR1 LNHNV, CDR2 YYDKDF (reference sequence). The CDR3 sequence is 15 residues long. Supplemented by reference TRBV15 and TRBJ2-1, the full variable domain reads DAMVIQNPRYQVTQFGKPVTLSCSQTLNHNVMYWYQQKSSQAPKLLFHYYDKDFNNEADTPDNFQSRRPNTSFCFLDIRSPGLGDTAMYLCATRKREGSHNEQFFGPGTRLTVL.

The count of this clone is one. V gene TRBV18 combines with J gene TRBJ1-2, with TRBD1 matching over 10 bases. CDR1 and CDR2 from the germline V gene are KGHSH and LQKENI. The CDR3 totals 14 residues. Trimming removed 3 bases from V and 8 bases from J; junction bases left unmatched: 6. The CDR3 loop is CASSPGQGSEGYTF. As DNA, the CDR3 is TGTGCCAGCTCACCGGGACAGGGGTCAGAAGGCTACACCTTC.

This chain links TRBV28 with TRBJ1-2, with D perhaps TRBD1 (5 bases). Germline CDR1 MDHEN, CDR2 SYDVKM. Trimming left V 10 bases short and J 2 bases short, with 8 bases between. The CDR3 length is 11 residues. CDR3 bases: TGTGCCACCGAGGGGAACTATGGCTACACCTTC. Translating gives CATEGNYGYTF.

V and J are TRBV4-2 and TRBJ1-3; D is uncertain. V dropped 0 bases and J dropped 4 bases, with 13 bases sitting between them. The CDR3 runs to 16 residues. CDR1 and CDR2 from the germline V gene are LGHNA and YNFKEQ. CDR3 sequence reads: CASSQDFRASGNTIYF. The DNA for the CDR3 is TGTGCCAGCAGCCAAGATTTCCGGGCATCAGGAAACACCATATATTTT.

The J gene is TRBJ2-3, the V gene TRBV6-1; 8 bases are a match to TRBD2. The CDR3 is 16 amino acids. With V trimmed by 1 base and J by 2 bases, 5 bases remained unmatched. CDR1 MNHNS and CDR2 SASEGT come from the germline V gene. CDR3: CASSEGVAGTTDTQYF. The CDR3 coding sequence is TGTGCCAGCAGTGAAGGCGTAGCGGGGACCACAGATACGCAGTATTTT.

This clone appeared once. The chain joins TRBV18 to TRBJ1-1; no reliable D call. Germline V lookup: CDR1 KGHSH, CDR2 LQKENI. Trimming pared 3 bases from V and 1 base from J, leaving 9 bases between. This CDR3 has 14 residues. DNA for the CDR3: TGTGCCAGCTCACCGAGCCAGGCGAACACTGAAGCTTTCTTT. Translating it yields CASSPSQANTEAFF.

This clone was detected a few times. The V call is TRBV9, the J call TRBJ2-5; 7 nucleotides agree with TRBD1. The germline V gene encodes CDR1 SGDLS and CDR2 YYNGEE. This CDR3 spans 14 amino acids. The trim removed 3 bases at V and 5 bases at J, leaving 7 bases unmatched. CDR3: CASSGQGGGETQYF. The CDR3 DNA reads as TGTGCCAGCAGCGGACAGGGTGGCGGTGAGACCCAGTACTTC.

The genes are TRBV5-1 and TRBJ2-7; TRBD1 matches 10 bases. This CDR3 has 15 amino acids. V dropped 3 bases and J dropped 5; count of bases not matched to a gene: 8. CDR1 is SGHRS and CDR2 is YFSETQ in the germline V gene. Written as DNA, the CDR3 is TGCGCCAGCAGCTCGTCCGGGACAGGGGTCCACGAGCAGTACTTC. This translates into CASSSSGTGVHEQYF.

V usage is TRBV15 and J usage is TRBJ1-1; perhaps TRBD1 as D (5 bases). The V gene's germline CDR1 is LNHNV and CDR2 YYDKDF (reference sequence). The CDR3 consists of 14 residues. The V and J ends lost 0 bases and 5 bases respectively, with 10 bases between them. CDR3 coding DNA: TGTGCCACCAGCAGAGATAACGGGGCGACTGAAGCTTTCTTT. Its translation: CATSRDNGATEAFF.

The rearrangement links TRBV19 to TRBJ2-2, with TRBD1 as a possible D gene (6 bases). Germline CDR1 LNHDA, CDR2 SQIVND (reference sequence). V dropped 3 bases and J dropped 1 base, with 18 bases sitting between them. The CDR3 runs to 18 residues. The CDR3 here is CASSIPRLTGVNTGELFF. CDR3 DNA: TGTGCCAGTAGTATCCCCCGCCTGACAGGAGTGAACACCGGGGAGCTGTTTTTT.

The chain carries TRBV7-2 and TRBJ2-3, with TRBD1 matching 7 bases. Germline V CDR1 and CDR2: SGHTA, FQGNSA. The CDR3 loop spans 14 amino acids. Unmatched junction bases numbered 3, after V lost 5 bases and J lost 1 base. CDR3 sequence reads: CASSPQGGTDTQYF. In DNA form, the CDR3 reads TGTGCCAGCAGCCCCCAGGGGGGCACAGATACGCAGTATTTT.

This clone was observed once. The gene calls are TRBV4-2 and TRBJ2-7; 14 nucleotides align to TRBD2. Germline V gene lookup returns CDR1 LGHNA and CDR2 YNFKEQ. V gave up 4 bases and J gave up 4 bases; unmatched junction bases: 3. This CDR3 contains 15 residues. CDR3 in DNA: TGTGCCAGCAGCCCTGGGACTAGCGGGAGTTACGAGCAGTACTTC. The encoded protein is CASSPGTSGSYEQYF.

This CDR3 reads CASSLRTSGTNEQFF. The CDR3, as DNA: TGTGCCAGCAGCTTAAGAACTAGCGGGACCAATGAGCAGTTCTTC. The chain uses TRBV7-2 and TRBJ2-1, with 10 bases identical to TRBD2. CDR1 and CDR2 (germline): SGHTA, FQGNSA. The V segment lost 2 bases and the J segment 6 bases; nucleotides outside the gene matches: 4. The CDR3 extends over 15 amino acids.

In nucleotides, the CDR3 is TGTGCCAGCAGCTTCCAGGGAGACACTGAAGCTTTCTTT. This translates into CASSFQGDTEAFF. This chain uses TRBV11-2 with TRBJ1-1; a weak D match, TRBD1 (5 bases). Trimming left V 3 bases short and J 3 bases short, with 8 bases between. Per the germline V gene, CDR1 is SGHAT and CDR2 is FQNNGV. The CDR3 contains 13 residues.

This rearrangement joins TRBV15 to TRBJ1-1; no reliable D call. The V and J ends lost 3 bases and 0 bases respectively, with 5 bases between them. Germline CDR1 reads LNHNV; CDR2 reads YYDKDF (reference sequence). The length of the CDR3 is 13 residues. CDR3 nucleotide sequence: TGTGCCACCAGCAGTGATATGAACACTGAAGCTTTCTTT. It specifies CATSSDMNTEAFF.

J is TRBJ2-3 and V is TRBV5-1; D is uncertain. The germline CDR1 and CDR2 sequences are SGHRS and YFSETQ. Trimming cost V 4 bases and J 4 bases, with 7 bases left between them. The CDR3 has 12 amino acids. The CDR3 loop is CASSPTADTQYF. CDR3 DNA: TGCGCCAGCAGCCCGACCGCAGATACGCAGTATTTT.

The genes are TRBV4-2 and TRBJ2-5; a possible D gene is TRBD1 (6 bases). The V gene lost 0 bases and the J gene lost 2 bases, with 19 bases spanning the gap. Looked up from germline, CDR1 is LGHNA and CDR2 is YNFKEQ. This CDR3 spans 18 amino acids. The CDR3 reads CASSQEASLGGFQETQYF. The CDR3, as DNA: TGTGCCAGCAGCCAAGAAGCCTCCCTAGGGGGATTTCAAGAGACCCAGTACTTC.

The V and J genes are TRBV18 and TRBJ2-7, with a tentative D call TRBD2 (6 bases). CDR1 is KGHSH and CDR2 is LQKENI in the germline V gene. Trimming shortened V by 6 bases and J by 1 base, and 22 bases separated the two germline ends. The length of the CDR3 is 17 residues. DNA for the CDR3: TGTGCCAGCTCCCCTAAATCGGGGGACGGCCTTTCCTACGAGCAGTACTTC. This gives the protein CASSPKSGDGLSYEQYF. The whole variable domain, remainder taken from reference TRBV18 and TRBJ2-7, is NAGVMQNPRHLVRRRGQEARLRCSPMKGHSHVYWYRQLPEEGLKFMVYLQKENIIDESGMPKERFSAEFPKEGPSILRIQQVVRGDSAAYFCASSPKSGDGLSYEQYFGPGTRLTVT.

The rearrangement links TRBV7-2 to TRBJ2-6; 10 nucleotides line up with TRBD2. Trimming removed 0 bases from V and 12 bases from J; junction bases left unmatched: 5. The CDR3 runs to 15 residues. CDR1 SGHTA and CDR2 FQGNSA come from the germline V gene. Written as DNA, the CDR3 is TGTGCCAGCAGCTTAGCTCCTAGCGGGAGCTCCGTCCTGACTTTC. This sequence encodes CASSLAPSGSSVLTF.

The chain employs TRBV19 and TRBJ2-5; D might be TRBD2 (5 bases). Germline values: CDR1 LNHDA, CDR2 SQIVND (reference sequence). Trimming took off 8 bases at V and 5 bases at J, with 12 bases between the two ends. The CDR3 loop spans 12 amino acids. The CDR3 sequence is CASGPGGETQYF. CDR3 in DNA: TGTGCCAGTGGGCCCGGCGGGGAGACCCAGTACTTC.

This rearrangement joins TRBV7-9 to TRBJ1-4, with a weak D call TRBD1 (6 bases). The CDR3 has 15 amino acids. Germline V CDR1 and CDR2: SEHNR, FQNEAQ (reference sequence). V gave up 4 bases and J gave up 5 bases, with 14 bases separating them. The CDR3 bases are TGTGCCAGCAGCTCAAGGACAGCCGAAAATGAAAAACTGTTTTTT. Translation gives CASSSRTAENEKLFF.

The rearrangement links TRBV28 to TRBJ1-3, with 8 bases that match TRBD1. Trimming took 5 bases from V and 0 from J; bases not matched to a gene: 6. Germline CDR1 reads MDHEN; CDR2 reads SYDVKM. The CDR3 totals 16 residues. The CDR3 DNA reads TGTGCCAGCAGTCTGGACAGGGCCTACTCTGGAAACACCATATATTTT. This translates into CASSLDRAYSGNTIYF.

The chain is built from TRBV19 and TRBJ1-5; D possibly corresponds to TRBD1 (5 bases). Germline V gene sequence: CDR1 LNHDA, CDR2 SQIVND (reference sequence). The V end was cut by 4 bases, the J end by 0 bases, with 16 bases between. The CDR3 loop spans 17 amino acids. CDR3 coding DNA: TGTGCCAGTAGTACCCGACACCGGGACTTTAGCAATCAGCCCCAGCATTTT. It encodes CASSTRHRDFSNQPQHF.

The V call is TRBV7-9, the J call TRBJ2-1; D gene ambiguous. This CDR3 comprises 9 residues. V was pared by 4 bases and J by 13 bases, with 5 bases between. Per germline, CDR1 SEHNR and CDR2 FQNEAQ (reference sequence). CDR3 coding DNA: TGTGCCAGCAGCTCCCCCCAGTTCTTC. Amino acids: CASSSPQFF.

The V call is TRBV28, the J call TRBJ2-3; possible D gene TRBD2, 6 bases. The V end was cut by 6 bases, the J end by 5 bases, with 21 bases between. This CDR3 region has 16 residues. CDR1 is MDHEN, CDR2 SYDVKM, per germline. Here the CDR3 reads CASSPGGAGLLDTQYF. The DNA for the CDR3 is TGTGCCAGCAGCCCCGGGGGTGCGGGGCTCCTAGATACGCAGTATTTT. The full variable domain, its missing parts supplied by reference TRBV28 and TRBJ2-3, is DVKVTQSSRYLVKRTGEKVFLECVQDMDHENMFWYRQDPGLGLRLIYFSYDVKMKEKGDIPEGYSVSREKKERFSLILESASTNQTSMYLCASSPGGAGLLDTQYFGPGTRLTVL.

The V gene is TRBV2, the J gene TRBJ2-4; D ambiguous. In germline, CDR1 is SNHLY, CDR2 FYNNEI. Trimming removed 6 bases at V and 0 bases at J, with 6 bases between. The CDR3 is 13 residues long. The CDR3: CASRPIAKNIQYF. The DNA of the CDR3 is TGTGCCAGCAGACCGATAGCCAAAAACATTCAGTACTTC.